This T cell receptor (beta chain) was sequenced for a study of blood T cell repertoires in COVID-19. The assay was immunoSEQ multiplex PCR, and TCRdb's table has in-frame clones only and misses some. Among a few hundred thousand clones listed, approximately 87% were seen once. The V gene's germline CDR1 is KGHSH and CDR2 LQKENI. J was trimmed by 5 bases and V by 1 base; bases with no gene match: 9. The length of the CDR3 is 16 residues. The chain carries TRBV18 and TRBJ2-7; TRBD1 matches 9 bases. Material for sequencing was PBMCs or T cells enriched from blood (not recorded which). The source of this sequence is a woman in her fifties or sixties who had recovered from COVID-19. CDR3 in amino acids: CASSPLGQGLPHEQYF. The CDR3 coding sequence is TGTGCCAGCTCACCACTCGGACAGGGGCTGCCCCACGAGCAGTACTTC.